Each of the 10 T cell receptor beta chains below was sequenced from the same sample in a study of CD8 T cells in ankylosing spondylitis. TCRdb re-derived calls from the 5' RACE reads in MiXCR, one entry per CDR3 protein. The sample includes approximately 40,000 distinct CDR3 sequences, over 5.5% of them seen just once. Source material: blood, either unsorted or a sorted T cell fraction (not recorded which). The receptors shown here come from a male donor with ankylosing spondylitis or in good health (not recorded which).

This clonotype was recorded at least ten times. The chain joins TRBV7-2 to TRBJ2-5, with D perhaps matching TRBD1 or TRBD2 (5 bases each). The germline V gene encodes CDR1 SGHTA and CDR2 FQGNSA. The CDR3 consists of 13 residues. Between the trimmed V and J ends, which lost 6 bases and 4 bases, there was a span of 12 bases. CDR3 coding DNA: TGTGCCAGCAGAAGGGGCGGGTTAGAGACCCAGTACTTC. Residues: CASRRGGLETQYF. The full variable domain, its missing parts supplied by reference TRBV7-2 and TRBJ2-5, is GAGVSQSPSNKVTEKGKDVELRCDPISGHTALYWYRQSLGQGLEFLIYFQGNSAPDKSGLPSDRFSAERTGGSVSTLTIQRTQQEDSAVYLCASRRGGLETQYFGPGTRLLVL.

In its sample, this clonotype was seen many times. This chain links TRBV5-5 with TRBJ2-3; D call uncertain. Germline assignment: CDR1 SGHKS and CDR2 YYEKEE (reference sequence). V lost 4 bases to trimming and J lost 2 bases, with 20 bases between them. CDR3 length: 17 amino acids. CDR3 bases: TGTGCCAGCAGCCGTACCGGAAGCGAGATCAACACAGATACGCAGTATTTT. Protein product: CASSRTGSEINTDTQYF.

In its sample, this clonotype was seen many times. This CDR3 reads CASSHRRLAGGPRSWYF. The CDR3 region has the DNA TGTGCCAGCAGCCATCGTCGACTAGCGGGAGGGCCTAGAAGCTGGTACTTC. The rearrangement links TRBV6-1 to TRBJ2-7; 14 positions match TRBD2. J lost 12 bases, V lost 6 bases, and 19 bases had no gene match. This CDR3 region has 17 residues. Looked up from germline, CDR1 is MNHNS and CDR2 is SASEGT.

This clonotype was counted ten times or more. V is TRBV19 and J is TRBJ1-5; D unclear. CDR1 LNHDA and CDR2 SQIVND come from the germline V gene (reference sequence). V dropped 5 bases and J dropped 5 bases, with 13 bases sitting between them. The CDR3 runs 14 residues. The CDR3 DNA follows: TGTGCCAGTAGTCGCGGGGTTACTTATCAGCCCCAGCATTTT. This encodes CASSRGVTYQPQHF.

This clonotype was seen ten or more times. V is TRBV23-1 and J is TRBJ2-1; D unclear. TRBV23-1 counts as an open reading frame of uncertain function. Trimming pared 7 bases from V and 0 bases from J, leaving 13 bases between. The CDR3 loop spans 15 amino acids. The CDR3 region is CASIAVLSSYNEQFF. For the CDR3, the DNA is TGCGCCAGCATAGCTGTCCTTAGCTCCTACAATGAGCAGTTCTTC.

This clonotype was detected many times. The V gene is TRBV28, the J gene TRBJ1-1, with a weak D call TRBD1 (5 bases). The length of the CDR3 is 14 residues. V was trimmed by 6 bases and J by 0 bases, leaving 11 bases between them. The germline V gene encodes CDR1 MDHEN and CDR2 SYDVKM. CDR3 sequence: CASSNRLMNTEAFF. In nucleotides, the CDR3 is TGTGCCAGCAGCAACAGGCTGATGAACACTGAAGCTTTCTTT.

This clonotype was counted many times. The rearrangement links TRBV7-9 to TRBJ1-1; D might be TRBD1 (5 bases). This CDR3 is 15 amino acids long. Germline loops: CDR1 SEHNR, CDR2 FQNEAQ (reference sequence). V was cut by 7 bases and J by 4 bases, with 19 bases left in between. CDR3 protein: CASTQPSGLGTEAFF. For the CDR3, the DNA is TGTGCCAGCACCCAACCGTCGGGGCTCGGCACTGAAGCTTTCTTT.

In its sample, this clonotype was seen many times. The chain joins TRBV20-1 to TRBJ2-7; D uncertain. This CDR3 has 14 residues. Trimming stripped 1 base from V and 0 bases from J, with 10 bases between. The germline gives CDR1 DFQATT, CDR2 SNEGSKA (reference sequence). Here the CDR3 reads CSARVVPSSYEQYF. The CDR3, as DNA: TGCAGTGCTAGAGTAGTGCCCAGCTCCTACGAGCAGTACTTC.

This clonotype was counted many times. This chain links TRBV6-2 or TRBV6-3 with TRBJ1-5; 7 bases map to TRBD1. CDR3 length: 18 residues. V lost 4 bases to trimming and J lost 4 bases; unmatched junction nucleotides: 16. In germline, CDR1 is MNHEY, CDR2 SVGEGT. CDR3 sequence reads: CASSFSVYGDSQNQPQHF. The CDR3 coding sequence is TGTGCCAGCAGTTTCTCCGTTTACGGGGACAGCCAAAATCAGCCCCAGCATTTT.

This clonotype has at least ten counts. This CDR3 reads CASAVADSTDTQYF. CDR3 DNA sequence: TGCGCCAGCGCCGTAGCGGACAGCACAGATACGCAGTATTTT. The V call is TRBV5-1, the J call TRBJ2-3; D is perhaps TRBD2 (6 bases). Germline values: CDR1 SGHRS, CDR2 YFSETQ. This CDR3 is built from 14 residues. V lost 7 bases and J lost 0, with 12 bases in between.